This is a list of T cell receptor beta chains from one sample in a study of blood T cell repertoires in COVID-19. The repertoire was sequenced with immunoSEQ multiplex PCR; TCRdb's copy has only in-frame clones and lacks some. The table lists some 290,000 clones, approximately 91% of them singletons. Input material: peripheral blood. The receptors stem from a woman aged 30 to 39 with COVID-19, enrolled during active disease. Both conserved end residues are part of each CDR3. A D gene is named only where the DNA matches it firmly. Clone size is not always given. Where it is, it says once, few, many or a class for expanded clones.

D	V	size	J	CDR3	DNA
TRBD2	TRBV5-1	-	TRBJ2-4	CASSLNGEGKNIQYF	TGCGCCAGCAGCTTGAACGGGGAGGGCAAAAACATTCAGTACTTC
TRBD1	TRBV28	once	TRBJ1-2	CASSPGGQGAIMNGYTF	TGTGCCAGCAGCCCCGGGGGACAGGGGGCGATAATGAATGGCTACACCTTC
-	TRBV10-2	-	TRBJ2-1	CASSDSTSSSYNEQFF	TGCGCCAGCAGCGACTCTACCTCCTCCTCCTACAATGAGCAGTTCTTC
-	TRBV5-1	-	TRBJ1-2	CASSLGVTNYGYTF	TGCGCCAGCAGCTTGGGAGTGACTAACTATGGCTACACCTTC
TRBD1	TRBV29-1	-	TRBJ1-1	CSALSGTGKAFF	TGCAGCGCCCTCTCCGGGACAGGGAAAGCTTTCTTT
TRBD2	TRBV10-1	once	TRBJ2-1	CASSEGLGSPYNEQFF	TGCGCCAGCAGTGAGGGACTAGGTTCCCCCTACAATGAGCAGTTCTTC
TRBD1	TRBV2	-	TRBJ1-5	CASRGTGPQPQHF	TGTGCCAGCAGGGGGACAGGGCCCCAGCCCCAGCATTTT
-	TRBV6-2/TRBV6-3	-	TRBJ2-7	CASSYSLRFEQYF	TGTGCCAGCAGTTACTCTCTGCGGTTCGAGCAGTACTTC
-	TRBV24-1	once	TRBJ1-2	CATSDSRGGGIYGYTF	TGTGCCACCAGTGATTCGCGCGGGGGTGGCATCTATGGCTACACCTTC
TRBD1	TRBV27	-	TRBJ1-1	CASSTTGAEAFF	TGTGCCAGCAGTACAACAGGGGCTGAAGCTTTCTTT
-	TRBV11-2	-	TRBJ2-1	CASSLVRGTYNEQFF	TGTGCCAGCAGCTTAGTAAGGGGCACTTACAATGAGCAGTTCTTC
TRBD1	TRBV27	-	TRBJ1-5	CASSLGQGVQPQHF	TGTGCCAGCAGTTTAGGACAGGGGGTTCAGCCCCAGCATTTT
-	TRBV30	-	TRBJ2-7	CAWSTGYEQYF	TGTGCCTGGAGTACAGGCTACGAGCAGTACTTC
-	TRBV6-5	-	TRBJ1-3	CASSYSAMASGNTIYF	TGTGCCAGCAGTTACTCGGCCATGGCCTCTGGAAACACCATATATTTT
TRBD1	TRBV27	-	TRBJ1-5	CASRPLQGANQPQHF	TGTGCCAGCAGACCCTTACAGGGGGCGAATCAGCCCCAGCATTTT
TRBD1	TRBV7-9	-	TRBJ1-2	CASSPDRGPNYGYTF	TGTGCCAGCAGCCCCGACAGGGGACCAAACTATGGCTACACCTTC
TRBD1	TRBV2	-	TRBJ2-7	CASISRTGTYEQYF	TGTGCCAGCATATCGAGGACAGGGACCTACGAGCAGTACTTC
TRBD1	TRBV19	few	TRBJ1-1	CASSRGRDTEAFF	TGTGCCAGTAGCAGGGGGAGAGACACTGAAGCTTTCTTT
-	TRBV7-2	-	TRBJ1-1	CASSLRQPTEAFF	TGTGCCAGCAGCTTGAGACAGCCCACTGAAGCTTTCTTT
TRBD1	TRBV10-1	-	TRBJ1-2	CASSVRTGSGYTF	TGCGCCAGCAGTGTCCGGACAGGGTCCGGCTACACCTTC
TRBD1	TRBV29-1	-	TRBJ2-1	CSGRTGDYNEQFF	TGCAGCGGGCGGACAGGGGACTACAATGAGCAGTTCTTC
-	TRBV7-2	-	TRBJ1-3	CASSLATGIGHTIYF	TGTGCCAGCAGCTTAGCGACGGGAATTGGACACACCATATATTTT
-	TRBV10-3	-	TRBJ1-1	CAISESGQENTEAFF	TGTGCCATCAGTGAGTCTGGGCAGGAGAACACTGAAGCTTTCTTT
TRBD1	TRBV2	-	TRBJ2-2	CASQRGQGSGELFF	TGTGCCAGTCAGCGGGGACAGGGGTCCGGGGAGCTGTTTTTT
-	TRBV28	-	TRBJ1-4	CASSSRGGAREKLFF	TGTGCCAGCAGCTCACGGGGGGGGGCACGTGAAAAACTGTTTTTT
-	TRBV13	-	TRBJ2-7	CASSYGDSSYEQYF	TGTGCCAGCAGCTACGGAGACAGCTCCTACGAGCAGTACTTC
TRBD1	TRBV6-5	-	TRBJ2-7	CASTLDRGLSYEQYF	TGTGCCAGCACCTTGGACAGGGGCCTCTCCTACGAGCAGTACTTC
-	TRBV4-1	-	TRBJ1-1	CASSQYGNTEAFF	TGCGCCAGCAGCCAGTACGGGAACACTGAAGCTTTCTTT
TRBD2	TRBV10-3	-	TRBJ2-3	CAISESRSSGGTDTQYF	TGTGCCATCAGTGAGTCGAGGTCTAGCGGAGGGACAGATACGCAGTATTTT
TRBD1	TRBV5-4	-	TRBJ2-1	CASSPPPTGGYNEQFF	TGTGCCAGCAGCCCACCCCCGACAGGGGGGTACAATGAGCAGTTCTTC
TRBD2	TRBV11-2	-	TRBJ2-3	CASSLDSGIRTQYF	TGTGCCAGCAGCTTAGACAGCGGGATTCGTACGCAGTATTTT
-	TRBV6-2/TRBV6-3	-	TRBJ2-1	CASSYVGGIRNEQFF	TGTGCCAGCAGTTACGTCGGCGGGATCCGCAATGAGCAGTTCTTC
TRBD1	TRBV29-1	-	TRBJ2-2	CSVADRGAGELFF	TGCAGCGTTGCTGACAGGGGCGCCGGGGAGCTGTTTTTT
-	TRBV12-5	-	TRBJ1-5	CASGGGDRQPQHF	TGTGCTAGTGGAGGGGGGGATCGTCAGCCCCAGCATTTT
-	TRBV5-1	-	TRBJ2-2	CASSLAGKLNTGELFF	TGCGCCAGCAGCTTGGCCGGGAAACTTAACACCGGGGAGCTGTTTTTT
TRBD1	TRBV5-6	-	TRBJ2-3	CASSSTGGEDTQYF	TGTGCCAGCAGCTCGACAGGGGGCGAAGATACGCAGTATTTT
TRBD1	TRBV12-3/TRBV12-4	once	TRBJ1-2	CASSPGGGYGYTF	TGTGCCAGCAGTCCAGGGGGTGGCTATGGCTACACCTTC
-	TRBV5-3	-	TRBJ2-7	CARSLSSSSPWYYEQYF	TGTGCCAGAAGCTTGTCATCCTCTAGCCCGTGGTACTACGAGCAGTACTTC
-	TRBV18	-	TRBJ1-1	CASSLEGGTYTEAFF	TGTGCCAGCTCACTAGAAGGAGGGACCTACACTGAAGCTTTCTTT
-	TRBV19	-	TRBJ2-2	CASNPGTITGELFF	TGTGCCAGTAATCCCGGGACAATAACCGGGGAGCTGTTTTTT
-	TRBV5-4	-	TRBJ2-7	CASSSQGAPGEQYF	TGTGCCAGCAGCTCTCAAGGGGCTCCCGGGGAGCAGTACTTC